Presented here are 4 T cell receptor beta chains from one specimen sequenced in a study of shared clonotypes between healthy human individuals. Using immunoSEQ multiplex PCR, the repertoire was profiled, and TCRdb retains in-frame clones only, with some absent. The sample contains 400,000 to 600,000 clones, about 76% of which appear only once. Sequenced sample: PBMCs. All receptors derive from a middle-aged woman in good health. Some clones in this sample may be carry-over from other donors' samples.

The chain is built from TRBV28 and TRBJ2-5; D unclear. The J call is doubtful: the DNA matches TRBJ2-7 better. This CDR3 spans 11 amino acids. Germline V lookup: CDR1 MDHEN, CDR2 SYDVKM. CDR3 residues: CASSPLSEQYF. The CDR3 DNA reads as TGTGCCAGCAGTCCCTTGTCCGAGCAGTACTTC.

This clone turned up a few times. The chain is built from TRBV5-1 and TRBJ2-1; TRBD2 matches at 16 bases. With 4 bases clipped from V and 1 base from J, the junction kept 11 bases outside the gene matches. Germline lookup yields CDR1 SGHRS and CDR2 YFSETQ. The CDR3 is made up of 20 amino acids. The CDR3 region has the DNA TGCGCCAGCAGCATTGCGGGACTAGCGGGAGGGGCCGGGTCCTACAATGAGCAGTTCTTC. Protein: CASSIAGLAGGAGSYNEQFF.

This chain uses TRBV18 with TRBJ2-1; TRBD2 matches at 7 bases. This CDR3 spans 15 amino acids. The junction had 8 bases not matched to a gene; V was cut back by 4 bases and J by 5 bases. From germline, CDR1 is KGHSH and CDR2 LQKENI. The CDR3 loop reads CASSQSSGPDNEQFF. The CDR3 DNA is TGTGCCAGCTCACAATCTAGCGGACCTGACAATGAGCAGTTCTTC. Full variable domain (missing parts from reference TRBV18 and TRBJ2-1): NAGVMQNPRHLVRRRGQEARLRCSPMKGHSHVYWYRQLPEEGLKFMVYLQKENIIDESGMPKERFSAEFPKEGPSILRIQQVVRGDSAAYFCASSQSSGPDNEQFFGPGTRLTVL.

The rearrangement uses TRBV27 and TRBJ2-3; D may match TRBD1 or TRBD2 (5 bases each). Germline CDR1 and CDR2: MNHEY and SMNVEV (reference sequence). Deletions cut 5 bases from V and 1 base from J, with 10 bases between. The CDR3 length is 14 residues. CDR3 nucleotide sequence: TGTGCCAGCAGTCGGGGCAGGCGCACAGATACGCAGTATTTT. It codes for CASSRGRRTDTQYF.